This T cell receptor beta chain was recovered during a study of cytomegalovirus exposure and HLA in healthy donors. For the study at large: Out of about 410 genotyped donors, roughly 80% belonged to the Caucasian-associated ancestry cluster.

Healthy bone marrow donors supplied every sample. Study results and limitations: When analyzed later, a missense DCLRE1C variant was found to be linked to TCR beta V- and J-gene trimming.

PCR amplification relied on 60 Vbeta primers (plus 13 Jbeta primers). Profiled with immunoSEQ multiplex PCR; TCRdb holds only in-frame clones, not every one. Of some 100,000 clones listed, 70% to 80% are singletons. In this sample, this clone turned up once. The antigen is not known. V was clipped by 1 base and J by 5 bases; unmatched bases: 8. CDR1 and CDR2 (germline): LGHNA, YNFKEQ. The CDR3 is 16 residues long. This receptor was taken from a middle-aged woman in good health and CMV-seropositive. Sample: PBMCs. The chain recombines TRBV4-2 with TRBJ1-3; 7 nucleotides match TRBD1. The DNA of the CDR3 is TGTGCCAGCAGCCAAGCGCCGGGGACAGAGAGAAACACCATATATTTT. It encodes CASSQAPGTERNTIYF.